The source of this TCR beta chain is a study of T cells in Graves' hyperthyroidism and ophthalmopathy. General study points: A 13 V-J signature model discriminated ophthalmopathy versus stable hyperthyroidism. Blood held most thyroid clonotypes expanded above 0.001 frequency.

The CDR3 regions of TCR beta were amplified from RNA transcripts. In the first-round RT-PCR of the TCR CDR3, the HTBI primer set was used. MiXCR, run by TCRdb on the multiplex PCR reads, gives a single entry per CDR3 protein. In the table there are 96,000 or so distinct CDR3 sequences, under 65% of which are singletons. The V and J ends lost 6 bases and 2 bases respectively, with 11 bases between them. The CDR3 consists of 13 residues. Germline CDR1 reads SGHRS; CDR2 reads YFSETQ. Concerning this clonotype: Its specificity is unknown.

Patients were excluded because of uncontrolled infection, other autoimmune disease, pregnancy or lactation. Diagnoses rested on clinical symptoms, serum thyroxine and TRAb, thyroid ultrasound and orbital computed tomography. The V and J genes are TRBV5-1 and TRBJ2-5, with D possibly matching TRBD1 (6 bases). The receptor comes from a woman aged 40 to 49 with Graves' hyperthyroidism. Sequencing was performed on blood. DNA of the CDR3: TGCGCCAGCAACGGACAGACTCAAGAGACCCAGTACTTC. Its translation is CASNGQTQETQYF.